The 4 T cell receptor beta chains reported below all come from one sample, sequenced in a study of blood T cells in healthy people across ages. Together with a sample-barcoded 5' primer, a J-beta primer mix was included in a second PCR lasting about 6 to 11 cycles. TCRdb fed the 5' RACE reads into MiXCR, producing one record per CDR3 protein. Of hundreds of thousands of distinct CDR3 sequences listed, 46% are singletons. Sequencing was done on a sample of blood. These receptor sequences come from a man at least 80 years old in good health.

The rearrangement joins TRBV20-1 to TRBJ2-7; the D is unclear. V was clipped by 3 bases and J by 0 bases, with 12 bases between them. The CDR3 loop spans 14 amino acids. Germline-derived CDR1 and CDR2 are DFQATT and SNEGSKA (reference sequence). CDR3 sequence reads: CSAREDISSYEQYF. The CDR3, as DNA: TGCAGTGCTAGGGAAGACATTTCCTCCTACGAGCAGTACTTC.

This rearrangement joins TRBV20-1 to TRBJ1-5; TRBD1 is a possible D gene (5 bases). CDR3 length equals 13 residues. CDR1 and CDR2 (germline): DFQATT, SNEGSKA (reference sequence). The V end was cut by 5 bases, the J end by 3 bases, with 11 bases between. CDR3 nucleotide sequence: TGCAGTGCTGCCGGGACGGACAATCAGCCCCAGCATTTT. The encoded protein is CSAAGTDNQPQHF.

The J gene is TRBJ2-7, the V gene TRBV3-1; D not resolved. Germline CDR1 is LGHDT and CDR2 is YNNKEL (reference sequence). V was trimmed by 1 base and J by 2 bases, leaving 12 bases between them. CDR3 length equals 15 residues. The CDR3 region is CASSQGPTVTYEQYF. The CDR3 coding sequence is TGTGCCAGCAGCCAAGGCCCGACGGTAACCTACGAGCAGTACTTC.

V and J are TRBV27 and TRBJ1-5, with D possibly TRBD1 on 5 matching bases. The germline V gene has CDR1 MNHEY and CDR2 SMNVEV (reference sequence). The germline V and J ends were trimmed by 6 bases and 3 bases, with 15 bases remaining between them. This CDR3 region has 15 residues. The CDR3 DNA reads as TGTGCCAGCAGCCCCATACAGGCCCCCAATCAGCCCCAGCATTTT. This translates into CASSPIQAPNQPQHF.